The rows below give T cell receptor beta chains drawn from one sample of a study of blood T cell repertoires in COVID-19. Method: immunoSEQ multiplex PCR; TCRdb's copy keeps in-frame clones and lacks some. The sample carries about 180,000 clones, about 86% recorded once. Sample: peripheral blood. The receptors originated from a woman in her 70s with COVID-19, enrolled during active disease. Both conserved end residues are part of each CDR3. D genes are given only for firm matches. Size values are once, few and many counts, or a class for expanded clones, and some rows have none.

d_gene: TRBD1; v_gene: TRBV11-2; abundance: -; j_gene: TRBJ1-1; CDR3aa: CASSTTGPNKEAFF; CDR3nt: TGTGCCAGCAGCACGACAGGGCCGAACAAGGAAGCTTTCTTT
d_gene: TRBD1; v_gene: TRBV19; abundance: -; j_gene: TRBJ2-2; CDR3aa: CASSLPGTANTGELFF; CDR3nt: TGTGCCAGTAGTCTCCCCGGGACAGCGAACACCGGGGAGCTGTTTTTT
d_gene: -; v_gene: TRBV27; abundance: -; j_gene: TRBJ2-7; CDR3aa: CASSLVPGGASGNEQYF; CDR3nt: TGTGCCAGCAGTTTGGTTCCGGGGGGCGCTTCGGGCAACGAGCAGTACTTC
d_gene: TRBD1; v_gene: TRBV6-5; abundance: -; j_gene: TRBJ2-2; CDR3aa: CASSPGQGNTGELFF; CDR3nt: TGTGCCAGCAGTCCAGGACAGGGAAACACCGGGGAGCTGTTTTTT
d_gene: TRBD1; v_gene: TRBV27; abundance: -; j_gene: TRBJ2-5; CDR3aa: CASSSPRDRVKETQYF; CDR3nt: TGTGCCAGCAGCTCTCCCCGGGACAGGGTCAAAGAGACCCAGTACTTC
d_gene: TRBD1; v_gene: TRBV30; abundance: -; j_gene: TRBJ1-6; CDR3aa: CAWSVRDRVTDSPLHF; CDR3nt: TGTGCCTGGAGTGTACGCGACAGGGTTACTGATTCACCCCTCCACTTT
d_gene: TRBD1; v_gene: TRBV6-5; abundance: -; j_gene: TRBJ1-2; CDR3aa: CASRRGQGDNYGYTF; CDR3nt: TGTGCCAGCAGACGCGGACAGGGGGATAACTATGGCTACACCTTC
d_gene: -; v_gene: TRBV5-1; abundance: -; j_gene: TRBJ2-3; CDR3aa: CASKVTTDTQYF; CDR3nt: TGCGCCAGCAAAGTTACAACAGATACGCAGTATTTT
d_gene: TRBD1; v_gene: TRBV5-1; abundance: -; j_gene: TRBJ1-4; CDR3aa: CASSLEVQGAREKLFF; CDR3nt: TGCGCCAGCAGCTTGGAAGTTCAGGGGGCGAGGGAAAAACTGTTTTTT
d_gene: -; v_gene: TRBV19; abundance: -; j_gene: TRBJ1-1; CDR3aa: CASRSGQNTEAFF; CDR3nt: TGTGCCAGTAGGTCCGGACAGAACACTGAAGCTTTCTTT
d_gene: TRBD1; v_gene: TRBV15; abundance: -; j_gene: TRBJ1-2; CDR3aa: CATRETGRGGYTF; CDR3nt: TGTGCCACCAGGGAGACAGGGCGGGGTGGCTACACCTTC
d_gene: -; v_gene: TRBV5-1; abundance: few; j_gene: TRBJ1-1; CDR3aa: CASSPTGKGVGTEAFF; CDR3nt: TGCGCCAGCAGCCCTACCGGCAAAGGGGTTGGAACTGAAGCTTTCTTT
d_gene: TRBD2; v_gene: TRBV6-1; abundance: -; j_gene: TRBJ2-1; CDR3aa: CASSDRLAGFISYNEQFF; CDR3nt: TGTGCCAGCAGTGACCGACTAGCGGGATTCATTTCCTACAATGAGCAGTTCTTC
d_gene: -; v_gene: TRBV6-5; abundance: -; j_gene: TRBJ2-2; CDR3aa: CARDEGPNTGELFF; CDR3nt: TGTGCCAGAGACGAGGGCCCTAACACCGGGGAGCTGTTTTTT